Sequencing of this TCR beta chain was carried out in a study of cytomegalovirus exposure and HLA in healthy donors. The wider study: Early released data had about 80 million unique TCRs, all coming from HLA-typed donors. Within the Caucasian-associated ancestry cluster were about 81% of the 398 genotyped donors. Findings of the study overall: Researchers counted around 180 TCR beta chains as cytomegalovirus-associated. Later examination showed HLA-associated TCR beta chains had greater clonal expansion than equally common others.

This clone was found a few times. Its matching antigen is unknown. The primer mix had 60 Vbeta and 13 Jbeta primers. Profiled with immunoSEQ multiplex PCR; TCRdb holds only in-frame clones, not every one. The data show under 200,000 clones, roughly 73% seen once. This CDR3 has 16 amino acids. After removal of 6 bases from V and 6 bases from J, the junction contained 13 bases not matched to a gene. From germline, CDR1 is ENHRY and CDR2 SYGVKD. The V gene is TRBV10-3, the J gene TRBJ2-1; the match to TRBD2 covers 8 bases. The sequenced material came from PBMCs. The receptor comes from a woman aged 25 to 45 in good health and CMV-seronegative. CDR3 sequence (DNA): TGTGCCATCAGGGCGAGTTGGGGCGGGGGGATCAATGAGCAGTTCTTC. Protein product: CAIRASWGGGINEQFF.